Sequencing of this T cell receptor beta chain was carried out in a study of T cells after yellow fever vaccination. Broader study findings: Reappearance after the booster was observed for most primary-vaccination clones (around 96% CD4, roughly 88% CD8). Clonotypes shared by both compartments, CD4 and CD8, made up a small share.

The sample holds a few counts of this clonotype. Its antigen is as yet unknown. From germline, CDR1 is SQVTM and CDR2 ANQGSEA. Trimming cost V 7 bases and J 4 bases, with 14 bases left between them. The CDR3 is 13 amino acids. It was through 5'RACE template switching that TCR cDNA was made, with a universal primer site and UMIs added. Via MiXCR, TCRdb re-called the 5' RACE reads, giving one row per CDR3 protein. The table has tens of thousands of distinct CDR3 sequences, approximately 6.5% seen once; the top ten hold 35% to 45%. The chain is built from TRBV29-1 and TRBJ2-4; a weak D match, TRBD2 (7 bases). Sample: CD8+ T cells sorted from PBMCs, taken 5 to 6 days after the first yellow fever vaccination. The receptor's source is a young man who received the YFV17D yellow fever vaccine. The CDR3: CSGSGDTKNIQYF. Written as DNA, the CDR3 is TGCAGCGGCAGCGGGGACACTAAAAACATTCAGTACTTC. The full variable domain, with the rest looked up from reference TRBV29-1 and TRBJ2-4, is SAVISQKPSRDICQRGTSLTIQCQVDSQVTMMFWYRQQPGQSLTLIATANQGSEATYESGFVIDKFPISRPNLTFSTLTVSNMSPEDSSIYLCSGSGDTKNIQYFGAGTRLSVL.